The 30 T cell receptor beta chains below were found in one sample sequenced in a study of T cell responses to AZD1222 COVID-19 vaccine. TCRdb's copy holds only in-frame clones and misses some; the assay was immunoSEQ multiplex PCR. The data contain fewer than 200,000 clones, 91% of them singletons. Sequences were derived from peripheral blood, sampled on day 0 of AZD1222 vaccination. The receptors here all came from an adult in good health.

CDR3 coding DNA: TGTGCCAGCAGTTACTGGCAAGGGAGGCTTCGGGAAGCTTTCTTT. This sequence encodes CASSYWQGRLREAFF. The chain couples TRBV6-2 or TRBV6-3 to TRBJ1-1, with unresolved D. V was trimmed by 1 base and J by 8 bases, leaving 17 bases between them. Germline CDR1 MNHEY, CDR2 SVGEGT. This CDR3 spans 15 amino acids.

The chain has TRBV10-3 and TRBJ1-4, with D possibly TRBD1 on 5 matching bases. Trimming left V 6 bases short and J 0 bases short, with 17 bases between. From germline, CDR1 is ENHRY and CDR2 SYGVKD. The CDR3 is 17 amino acids. The CDR3: CAISRDAALSTNEKLFF. For the CDR3, the DNA is TGTGCCATCAGCAGGGACGCCGCCCTCTCAACTAATGAAAAACTGTTTTTT.

The chain uses TRBV28 and TRBJ1-4; D is unclear. Trimming cost V 3 bases and J 8 bases, with 19 bases left between them. This CDR3 has 16 residues. Germline CDR1 and CDR2: MDHEN and SYDVKM. CDR3 sequence: CASSFSAGGLGEKLFF. The CDR3 nucleotides are TGTGCCAGCAGTTTTTCGGCAGGCGGGCTCGGAGAAAAACTGTTTTTT.

V is TRBV28 and J is TRBJ2-2; no clear D. Germline CDR1 MDHEN, CDR2 SYDVKM. Deletions cut 3 bases from V and 7 bases from J, with 12 bases between. This CDR3 region has 14 residues. DNA for the CDR3: TGTGCCAGCAGTTTTATTTTTGCGTACGGGGAGCTGTTTTTT. Translation: CASSFIFAYGELFF.

The chain employs TRBV7-2 and TRBJ1-2; D unresolved. CDR1 is SGHTA and CDR2 is FQGNSA in the germline V gene. V was trimmed by 4 bases and J by 5 bases, leaving 17 bases between them. This CDR3 has 15 amino acids. In DNA, the CDR3 is TGTGCCAGCAGCTCCATTAACACCTTCGGGTATGGCTACACCTTC. Translating gives CASSSINTFGYGYTF.

The chain employs TRBV19 and TRBJ2-7, with a weak D call TRBD2 (6 bases). Trimming stripped 3 bases from V and 6 bases from J, with 18 bases between. Per germline, CDR1 LNHDA and CDR2 SQIVND (reference sequence). CDR3 length: 15 amino acids. The CDR3 is CASSMKTRTWGEQYF. CDR3 sequence (DNA): TGTGCCAGTAGTATGAAGACTAGAACCTGGGGCGAGCAGTACTTC.

This clone showed up just once. The rearrangement links TRBV6-2 or TRBV6-3 to TRBJ2-1, with TRBD1 matching over 7 bases. This CDR3 contains 14 residues. The germline V gene has CDR1 MNHEY and CDR2 SVGEGT. V gave up 2 bases and J gave up 4 bases; unmatched junction bases: 2. CDR3 amino acids: CASSYGQAYNEQFF. In DNA, the CDR3 is TGTGCCAGCAGTTACGGACAGGCGTACAATGAGCAGTTCTTC.

The chain uses TRBV5-6 and TRBJ2-7; 9 bases are a match to TRBD1. Germline-derived CDR1 and CDR2 are SGHDT and YYEEEE. V dropped 0 bases and J dropped 1; count of bases not matched to a gene: 5. This CDR3 has 16 amino acids. The CDR3 loop reads CASSLGGQGSSYEQYF. The CDR3, as DNA: TGTGCCAGCAGCTTGGGGGGACAGGGAAGTTCCTACGAGCAGTACTTC.

This rearrangement joins TRBV29-1 to TRBJ1-5; 7 positions agree with TRBD1. CDR3 length: 12 amino acids. V dropped 7 bases and J dropped 5; count of bases not matched to a gene: 5. From germline, CDR1 is SQVTM and CDR2 ANQGSEA. CDR3 DNA sequence: TGCAGCGCCGGAACAGGGGATCAGCCCCAGCATTTT. Protein product: CSAGTGDQPQHF.

The chain uses TRBV19 and TRBJ2-7, with TRBD1 identical over 8 bases. The CDR3 is 14 amino acids. V shed 6 bases and J 6 bases; nucleotides not matched to a gene: 10. CDR1 is LNHDA and CDR2 is SQIVND in the germline V gene (reference sequence). The CDR3: CASSDYRGAGEQYF. As DNA, the CDR3 is TGTGCCAGTAGCGATTACAGGGGGGCTGGCGAGCAGTACTTC. The variable domain in full, completed from reference TRBV19 and TRBJ2-7, reads DGGITQSPKYLFRKEGQNVTLSCEQNLNHDAMYWYRQDPGQGLRLIYYSQIVNDFQKGDIAEGYSVSREKKESFPLTVTSAQKNPTAFYLCASSDYRGAGEQYFGPGTRLTVT.

The chain recombines TRBV7-9 with TRBJ2-1; either TRBD1 or TRBD2 may supply D (5 bases each). The CDR3 is 15 residues long. Germline lookup yields CDR1 SEHNR and CDR2 FQNEAQ (reference sequence). V dropped 4 bases and J dropped 7 bases, with 17 bases sitting between them. The CDR3 DNA sequence: TGTGCCAGCAGCTGGACCGGGACCGCGGAGAATGAGCAGTTCTTC. It codes for CASSWTGTAENEQFF.

The chain employs TRBV6-6 and TRBJ1-5, with a possible D match to TRBD1 (6 bases). Germline V lookup: CDR1 MNHNY, CDR2 SVGAGI (reference sequence). This CDR3 contains 12 residues. V lost 10 bases, J lost 1 base, and 8 bases lay in between. CDR3 in amino acids: CATQGSNQPQHF. CDR3 DNA sequence: TGTGCCACGCAGGGGAGCAATCAGCCCCAGCATTTT.

CDR3 sequence: CASSYSSLGELFF. As DNA, the CDR3 is TGTGCCAGCAGTTACTCTTCCCTCGGGGAGCTGTTTTTT. The chain has TRBV6-5 and TRBJ2-2; D is undetermined. The CDR3 has 13 amino acids. V was pared by 0 bases and J by 7 bases, with 6 bases between. Germline V gene data show CDR1 as MNHEY and CDR2 as SVGAGI.

The rearrangement links TRBV28 to TRBJ1-2, with D possibly TRBD1 on 5 matching bases. V was pared by 5 bases and J by 4 bases, with 8 bases between. This CDR3 contains 12 residues. CDR1 and CDR2 (germline): MDHEN, SYDVKM. The DNA of the CDR3 is TGTGCCAGCAGTCGCGGGGGCTATGGCTACACCTTC. Its translation is CASSRGGYGYTF.

This clone was detected only a few times. V and J are TRBV19 and TRBJ1-1, with D uncertain. Germline CDR1 LNHDA, CDR2 SQIVND (reference sequence). V lost 10 bases to trimming and J lost 5 bases, with 14 bases between them. There are 12 residues in the CDR3. The CDR3 sequence: CATRRGVTEAFF. CDR3 DNA: TGTGCCACCAGGCGGGGAGTTACTGAAGCTTTCTTT.

V and J are TRBV11-2 and TRBJ2-7; the D is unclear. The CDR3 runs to 11 residues. The V end lost 4 bases, the J end lost 6 bases, and 7 bases lay between the germline ends. Germline-derived CDR1 and CDR2 are SGHAT and FQNNGV. CDR3 region: CASSSRFEQYF. The CDR3 bases are TGTGCCAGCAGCTCGAGATTCGAGCAGTACTTC.

The CDR3 reads CASSPSRDLGGYTF. In nucleotides, the CDR3 is TGTGCCAGCAGCCCCTCCCGGGATCTCGGGGGCTACACCTTC. J is TRBJ1-2 and V is TRBV3-1 (or the pseudogene TRBV3-2); D call uncertain. The CDR3 runs to 14 residues. From germline, CDR1 is LGHDT and CDR2 YNNKEL (reference sequence). Trimming pared 4 bases from V and 8 bases from J, leaving 17 bases between.

V and J are TRBV30 and TRBJ1-2; unclear D gene. Per germline, CDR1 GTSNPN and CDR2 SVGIG (reference sequence). V lost 2 bases and J 4 bases, leaving 17 bases between the germline ends. The CDR3 is made up of 15 amino acids. DNA for the CDR3: TGTGCCTGGAGTCCCCGGGGATTTGAGGGCTATGGCTACACCTTC. It yields the protein CAWSPRGFEGYGYTF.

The gene calls are TRBV9 and TRBJ1-1; maybe TRBD1 (6 bases). The CDR3 extends over 15 amino acids. Between the trimmed V and J ends, which lost 4 bases and 1 base, there was a span of 14 bases. Per the germline V gene, CDR1 is SGDLS and CDR2 is YYNGEE. The CDR3 reads CASSSAGHRNTEAFF. The CDR3 DNA reads TGTGCCAGCAGCTCTGCGGGACACCGGAACACTGAAGCTTTCTTT.

The chain has TRBV10-1 and TRBJ1-6; TRBD1 matches at 10 bases. The CDR3 is 15 amino acids. The trim removed 6 bases at V and 7 bases at J, leaving 6 bases unmatched. Germline loops: CDR1 WNHNN, CDR2 SYGVQD (reference sequence). The CDR3 DNA reads as TGCGCCAGCAGCCCAGGGACAGGGGTCAATTCACCCCTCCACTTT. This translates into CASSPGTGVNSPLHF.

This clone showed up just once. The V and J genes are TRBV5-4 and TRBJ1-1; 8 bases are shared with TRBD1. With 4 bases clipped from V and 4 bases from J, the junction kept 6 bases outside the gene matches. CDR1 and CDR2 from the germline V gene are SGHNT and YYREEE (reference sequence). The CDR3 has 14 residues. The CDR3 is CASSIQGAVTEAFF. CDR3 nucleotides: TGTGCCAGCAGCATCCAGGGGGCGGTCACTGAAGCTTTCTTT.

The chain employs TRBV28 and TRBJ2-1, with D possibly being TRBD1 (6 bases). The CDR3 loop spans 15 amino acids. Germline V CDR1 and CDR2: MDHEN, SYDVKM. V was shortened by 9 bases and J by 5 bases, with 20 bases between the two germline ends. The CDR3 loop reads CASKLTGNANNEQFF. In DNA form, the CDR3 reads TGTGCCAGTAAGTTAACAGGGAACGCTAACAATGAGCAGTTCTTC.

The chain uses TRBV12-3 or TRBV12-4 and TRBJ1-1; D is undetermined. V was pared by 7 bases and J by 10 bases, with 13 bases between. The CDR3 is 11 residues long. CDR3 sequence reads: CASTSRGSAFF. DNA of the CDR3: TGTGCCAGCACCTCACGAGGATCAGCTTTCTTT.

This chain links TRBV30 with TRBJ1-1, with D unclear. The CDR3 has 15 residues. From germline, CDR1 is GTSNPN and CDR2 SVGIG (reference sequence). The ends were cut back, 2 bases at V and 1 base at J, with 14 bases in the middle. The CDR3 DNA reads as TGTGCCTGGAGTCGTTCGGACTGGGGGAACACTGAAGCTTTCTTT. It yields the protein CAWSRSDWGNTEAFF.

V is TRBV2 and J is TRBJ1-2; D possibly corresponds to TRBD1 (5 bases). V lost 1 base and J lost 2, with 11 bases in between. This CDR3 is 15 amino acids long. Germline-derived CDR1 and CDR2 are SNHLY and FYNNEI. CDR3 region: CASSEGPTDNYGYTF. The CDR3 DNA reads TGTGCCAGCAGTGAAGGCCCGACAGACAACTATGGCTACACCTTC.

The genes are TRBV11-2 and TRBJ1-4; 11 positions agree with TRBD1. The germline gives CDR1 SGHAT, CDR2 FQNNGV. V lost 4 bases to trimming and J lost 5 bases; unmatched junction nucleotides: 3. The length of the CDR3 is 15 residues. The CDR3 nucleotides are TGTGCCAGCAGCTCCTGGACAGGGGGCAATGAAAAACTGTTTTTT. Protein product: CASSSWTGGNEKLFF.

The rearrangement uses TRBV7-2 and TRBJ1-2; 7 nucleotides line up with TRBD1. CDR3 length equals 13 residues. V shed 10 bases and J 8 bases; nucleotides not matched to a gene: 13. The germline CDR1 and CDR2 sequences are SGHTA and FQGNSA. The CDR3 sequence is CATTSTGASGYTF. The CDR3 nucleotides read TGTGCCACCACATCAACAGGGGCCTCCGGCTACACCTTC.

The gene calls are TRBV5-1 and TRBJ1-2; D unclear. CDR1 is SGHRS, CDR2 YFSETQ, per germline. The ends were cut back, 4 bases at V and 4 bases at J, with 20 bases in the middle. The CDR3 covers 16 residues. CDR3 sequence: CASSKEGSGRSYGYTF. DNA of the CDR3: TGCGCCAGCAGCAAGGAGGGATCTGGACGGAGCTATGGCTACACCTTC.

The V call is TRBV10-3, the J call TRBJ2-1; D possibly corresponds to TRBD2 (7 bases). Trimming took off 11 bases at V and 0 bases at J, with 14 bases between the two ends. Germline V gives CDR1 ENHRY, CDR2 SYGVKD. The CDR3 is 14 amino acids. The CDR3 DNA reads TGTGCCGGGGGGGGGCCAAGCTCCTACAATGAGCAGTTCTTC. It encodes CAGGGPSSYNEQFF.

V gene TRBV5-6 combines with J gene TRBJ1-1; 10 positions match TRBD1. V was pared by 0 bases and J by 4 bases, with 0 bases of the junction left unmatched. The germline CDR1 and CDR2 sequences are SGHDT and YYEEEE. The length of the CDR3 is 14 residues. Here the CDR3 DNA reads TGTGCCAGCAGCTTGGGGACAGGGGGCACTGAAGCTTTCTTT. Its translation is CASSLGTGGTEAFF.